The TCR beta chain described here comes from a study of T cell clonotyping in hematopoietic cell transplantation. Germline V gene lookup returns CDR1 LNHDA and CDR2 SQIVND (reference sequence). After removal of 3 bases from V and 10 bases from J, the junction contained 9 bases not matched to a gene. The CDR3 sequence is 14 residues long. Study observations and caveats: At the given depth, recipient repertoires were over 95% de novo clonotypes. Graft donor and pretransplant recipient Inverse Simpson Index values predicted broader posttransplant TCR diversity. No sorting was done, leaving CD4 and CD8 contributions mixed.

A note on this clone: What it recognizes is unknown.

Profiling relied on immunoSEQ multiplex PCR, and the TCRdb table lists in-frame clones only, not all of them. The sample has tens of thousands of clones, approximately 88% seen once. The source of this sequence is a middle-aged woman in good health. Some clones in this sample may be carry-over from other donors' samples. V gene TRBV19 combines with J gene TRBJ2-1; 7 bases align to TRBD2. The specimen was peripheral blood mononuclear cells. CDR3 bases: TGTGCCAGTAGTATCCCACGGGGGGTTAGGGAGCAGTTCTTC. It translates to CASSIPRGVREQFF.